The source of this TCR beta chain is a study of T cell changes during pregnancy in multiple sclerosis. The CDR3 extends over 14 amino acids. The V gene end was trimmed by 5 bases and the J gene end by 4 bases; junction bases not matched to a gene: 3. The V gene's germline CDR1 is SGHTA and CDR2 FQGNSA. Produced via immunoSEQ multiplex PCR; TCRdb's table is partial and in-frame only. Of around 23,000 clones in the sample, 80% to 95% are singletons; the top ten hold roughly 6.1%. The sequencing here drew on CD8+ T cells from peripheral blood mononuclear cells, taken in the third trimester of pregnancy. The chain uses TRBV7-2 and TRBJ2-5, with 11 bases matching TRBD1. The sequence derives from a female donor with multiple sclerosis, enrolled in a pregnancy study. As DNA, the CDR3 is TGTGCCAGCAGCCCCGGACAGGGGGCAGAGACCCAGTACTTC. It is translated as CASSPGQGAETQYF. Combining the CDR3 with reference TRBV7-2 and TRBJ2-5 gives the whole variable domain GAGVSQSPSNKVTEKGKDVELRCDPISGHTALYWYRQSLGQGLEFLIYFQGNSAPDKSGLPSDRFSAERTGGSVSTLTIQRTQQEDSAVYLCASSPGQGAETQYFGPGTRLLVL.